This is a list of T cell receptor beta chains from one sample in a study of T cell repertoires in cytomegalovirus infection. TCRdb redid the calling of the reads with MiXCR, one entry per CDR3 protein. The table has 110,000 or so distinct CDR3 sequences, 30% to 35% seen once. Their recognized antigens are unknown. The source material was CD8+ T cells from cultured PBMCs, sampled from culture after CMV antigen stimulation. These receptor sequences come from a human donor in good health (CMV status not recorded). Some clones in this sample may be carry-over from other donors' samples. The CDR3 runs from the conserved cysteine through the conserved F or W. The D gene is left open where the match is weak. Some rows mark clone size as missing; the rest say once, few, many or name a class of expanded clone.

j_call v_call cdr3_length clone_size d_call cdr3_aa cdr3_nt
TRBJ2-1 TRBV4-1 17 once - CASSQDRTGGPYNEQFF TGCGCCAGCAGCCAAGATCGGACTGGCGGCCCTTACAATGAGCAGTTCTTC
TRBJ1-3 TRBV7-9 15 many - CASSHQATDGNTIYF TGTGCCAGCAGCCATCAAGCGACGGATGGAAACACCATATATTTT
TRBJ1-1 TRBV7-9 14 - - CASSSERGRTEAFF TGTGCCAGCAGCTCCGAAAGGGGGAGGACTGAAGCTTTCTTT
TRBJ2-1 TRBV7-2 15 many - CASSLGATSYNEQFF TGTGCCAGCAGCTTAGGGGCTACCTCCTACAATGAGCAGTTCTTC
TRBJ1-2 TRBV7-2 12 - TRBD1 CASSDTGAGYTF TGTGCCAGCAGCGATACAGGGGCTGGCTACACCTTC
TRBJ2-7 TRBV7-9 14 - - CASSAPGATYEQYF TGTGCCAGCAGCGCTCCAGGGGCCACCTACGAGCAGTACTTC
TRBJ2-1 TRBV4-3 17 few TRBD2 CASSQDLVAGGYNEQFF TGCGCCAGCAGCCAAGATCTAGTAGCGGGGGGTTACAATGAGCAGTTCTTC
TRBJ1-1 TRBV4-3 16 - TRBD1 CASSQAGTGGNTEAFF TGCGCCAGCAGCCAAGCGGGGACAGGGGGGAATACTGAAGCTTTCTTT
TRBJ2-1 TRBV20-1 16 few TRBD2 CSARPGLGVFVNEQFF TGCAGTGCTAGACCAGGACTAGGGGTTTTTGTCAATGAGCAGTTCTTC
TRBJ2-7 TRBV7-2 16 - TRBD2 CASSLVLAGDPYEQYF TGTGCCAGCAGCCTAGTACTAGCGGGGGATCCCTACGAGCAGTACTTC
TRBJ2-7 TRBV12-3/TRBV12-4 11 once - CASSLGAWQYF TGTGCCAGCAGTTTGGGGGCCTGGCAGTACTTC